These 19 T cell receptor beta chains were all obtained from the same sample, sequenced in a study of early T cells in non-severe SARS-CoV-2 infection. TCRdb fed the 5' RACE reads into MiXCR, producing one record per CDR3 protein. Here the sample spans 65,000 to 85,000 distinct CDR3 sequences, around 13% being singletons. Material for sequencing was whole blood. Every receptor here comes from an adult who was a healthcare worker with PCR-confirmed SARS-CoV-2 infection or an uninfected control (not recorded which).

This clonotype was observed a handful of times. The genes are TRBV5-6 and TRBJ2-3, with D uncertain. This CDR3 has 14 amino acids. The V end lost 1 base, the J end lost 5 bases, and 11 bases lay between the germline ends. Germline CDR1 is SGHDT and CDR2 is YYEEEE. The CDR3, as DNA: TGTGCCAGCAGCTTGCCAGGAATAGAAGATACGCAGTATTTT. It yields the protein CASSLPGIEDTQYF.

The chain links TRBV7-9 to TRBJ1-6; the match to TRBD1 covers 10 bases. The V segment lost 4 bases and the J segment 6 bases; nucleotides outside the gene matches: 9. This CDR3 comprises 17 residues. The germline V gene has CDR1 SEHNR and CDR2 FQNEAQ (reference sequence). CDR3: CASSSGTGAAINSPLHF. The DNA of the CDR3 is TGTGCCAGCAGCTCCGGGACAGGGGCCGCAATTAATTCACCCCTCCACTTT. Full variable domain (missing parts from reference TRBV7-9 and TRBJ1-6): DTGVSQNPRHKITKRGQNVTFRCDPISEHNRLYWYRQTLGQGPEFLTYFQNEAQLEKSRLLSDRFSAERPKGSFSTLEIQRTEQGDSAMYLCASSSGTGAAINSPLHFGNGTRLTVT.

The chain employs TRBV5-1 and TRBJ1-1, with TRBD1 as a possible D gene (5 bases). CDR1 SGHRS and CDR2 YFSETQ come from the germline V gene. CDR3 size: 15 residues. Trimming stripped 2 bases from V and 0 bases from J, with 11 bases between. CDR3 nucleotide sequence: TGCGCCAGCAGCTTTGACAGAGACATGAACACTGAAGCTTTCTTT. Translating it yields CASSFDRDMNTEAFF. The whole variable domain, filled in from reference TRBV5-1 and TRBJ1-1, reads KAGVTQTPRYLIKTRGQQVTLSCSPISGHRSVSWYQQTPGQGLQFLFEYFSETQRNKGNFPGRFSGRQFSNSRSEMNVSTLELGDSALYLCASSFDRDMNTEAFFGQGTRLTVV.

This clonotype was seen many times. The chain carries TRBV6-1 and TRBJ1-1; no firm D call. The germline CDR1 and CDR2 sequences are MNHNS and SASEGT. The CDR3 covers 13 residues. Between the trimmed V and J ends, which lost 2 bases and 1 base, there was a span of 5 bases. As DNA, the CDR3 is TGTGCCAGCAGTGAAATGGGGAACACTGAAGCTTTCTTT. Encoded protein: CASSEMGNTEAFF.

This clonotype has a count of ten or more. The gene calls are TRBV30 and TRBJ1-4; no clear D. Germline loops: CDR1 GTSNPN, CDR2 SVGIG (reference sequence). The CDR3 runs to 11 residues. V lost 1 base to trimming and J lost 6 bases, with 3 bases between them. CDR3 in DNA: TGTGCCTGGAGTGATGATGAAAAACTGTTTTTT. It translates to CAWSDDEKLFF. The full variable domain, in which reference TRBV30 and TRBJ1-4 provide the parts outside the CDR3, is SQTIHQWPATLVQPVGSPLSLECTVEGTSNPNLYWYRQAAGRGLQLLFYSVGIGQISSEVPQNLSASRPQDRQFILSSKKLLLSDSGFYLCAWSDDEKLFFGSGTQLSVL.

This clonotype is medium-sized within its sample. The V call is TRBV29-1, the J call TRBJ2-7; no firm D call. Trimming took off 4 bases at V and 2 bases at J, with 15 bases between the two ends. There are 14 residues in the CDR3. Germline-derived CDR1 and CDR2 are SQVTM and ANQGSEA. DNA for the CDR3: TGCAGCGTTGTGTCTTCGACCAATACCTACGAGCAGTACTTC. As protein: CSVVSSTNTYEQYF.

As to this clonotype: One end of the junction is discordant with germline, which a read error may explain. The rearrangement uses TRBV12-3 or TRBV12-4 and TRBJ1-3, with TRBD1 as a possible D gene (6 bases). This CDR3 has 14 amino acids. The DNA for the CDR3 is TGTGCCAGCGTAACAGGGCGCTCTGAAAACACCATATATTTT. This encodes CASVTGRSENTIYF.

The chain is built from TRBV29-1 and TRBJ2-3, with TRBD2 matching over 7 bases. The CDR3 loop spans 17 amino acids. Germline CDR1 SQVTM, CDR2 ANQGSEA. V lost 2 bases, J lost 4 bases, and 15 bases stayed unmatched. The CDR3 reads CSVEPSLRRESSDTQYF. The DNA of the CDR3 is TGCAGCGTTGAACCATCACTGAGGCGGGAGTCCTCAGATACGCAGTATTTT.

This clonotype was observed a handful of times. This chain links TRBV7-2 with TRBJ2-7; D is possibly TRBD1 (5 bases). Per the germline V gene, CDR1 is SGHTA and CDR2 is FQGNSA. The CDR3 has 13 amino acids. V gave up 5 bases and J gave up 5 bases, with 13 bases separating them. The CDR3 spells CASSPEGADEQYF. Here the CDR3 DNA reads TGTGCCAGCAGCCCCGAAGGGGCGGACGAGCAGTACTTC.

This clonotype was recorded many times. The rearrangement links TRBV7-6 to TRBJ2-6; D is perhaps TRBD1 (6 bases). Germline values: CDR1 SGHVS, CDR2 FNYEAQ. Trimming removed 1 base from V and 4 bases from J, with 17 bases in between. The CDR3 extends over 18 amino acids. This CDR3 is CASSLVGDNSPGANVLTF. The CDR3 nucleotides read TGTGCCAGCAGCTTAGTTGGGGACAACTCCCCAGGGGCCAACGTCCTGACTTTC.

Only a few counts were recorded for this clonotype. The chain carries TRBV20-1 and TRBJ2-5, with a tentative D call TRBD2 (6 bases). Germline CDR1 is DFQATT and CDR2 is SNEGSKA (reference sequence). Trimming removed 0 bases at V and 3 bases at J, with 8 bases between. The CDR3 runs 13 residues. CDR3 coding DNA: TGCAGTGCTAGAGACGGCGGGAAAGAGACCCAGTACTTC. It codes for CSARDGGKETQYF.

This clonotype was detected only a few times. The V and J genes are TRBV29-1 and TRBJ2-7, with D possibly being TRBD2 (6 bases). The CDR3 spans 14 residues. Germline V CDR1 and CDR2: SQVTM, ANQGSEA. Deletions cut 4 bases from V and 0 bases from J, with 13 bases between. The CDR3, as DNA: TGCAGCGTTGCAACCGGGACTTACTCCTACGAGCAGTACTTC. Its translation is CSVATGTYSYEQYF.

The gene calls are TRBV30 and TRBJ1-1; D is undetermined. The germline V gene has CDR1 GTSNPN and CDR2 SVGIG (reference sequence). Trimming pared 4 bases from V and 11 bases from J, leaving 26 bases between. This CDR3 comprises 15 residues. The CDR3 DNA is TGTGCCTGGACTTCTTTTAGGACGAGTCCTGAGCCGGCTTTCTTT. This gives the protein CAWTSFRTSPEPAFF. Full variable domain (remainder filled in from reference TRBV30 and TRBJ1-1): SQTIHQWPATLVQPVGSPLSLECTVEGTSNPNLYWYRQAAGRGLQLLFYSVGIGQISSEVPQNLSASRPQDRQFILSSKKLLLSDSGFYLCAWTSFRTSPEPAFFGQGTRLTVV.

This clonotype was detected many times. The V call is TRBV28, the J call TRBJ1-1, with 8 nucleotides matching TRBD1. The CDR3 length is 15 residues. The junction had 7 bases not matched to a gene; V was cut back by 6 bases and J by 1 base. In germline, CDR1 is MDHEN, CDR2 SYDVKM. This CDR3 is CASSLAGQGNTEAFF. The CDR3 bases are TGTGCCAGCAGCCTAGCCGGACAGGGGAACACTGAAGCTTTCTTT.

The chain joins TRBV18 to TRBJ1-2; TRBD1 matches 7 bases. Germline V gives CDR1 KGHSH, CDR2 LQKENI. The J segment lost 4 bases and the V segment lost 0 bases, leaving 8 bases of the junction unmatched. The CDR3 contains 16 residues. For the CDR3, the DNA is TGTGCCAGCTCACCACCACTGGACAGGTCCGTCTATGGCTACACCTTC. The encoded protein is CASSPPLDRSVYGYTF.

This rearrangement joins TRBV11-3 to TRBJ2-1, with TRBD1 matching 10 bases. The CDR3 totals 15 residues. After removal of 5 bases from V and 6 bases from J, the junction contained 7 bases not matched to a gene. Germline V gives CDR1 SGHNT, CDR2 YENEEA. The CDR3 loop reads CASSQTGGMSNEQFF. CDR3 DNA sequence: TGTGCCAGCAGCCAGACAGGGGGCATGTCCAATGAGCAGTTCTTC.

This clonotype has more than one count but fewer than ten. The chain carries TRBV29-1 and TRBJ2-3, with a tentative D call TRBD1 (6 bases). The germline V gene encodes CDR1 SQVTM and CDR2 ANQGSEA. Trimming stripped 6 bases from V and 2 bases from J, with 12 bases between. The CDR3 is 13 amino acids. The CDR3 bases are TGCAGCGTCCGGACAGCACCCACAGATACGCAGTATTTT. Its translation is CSVRTAPTDTQYF.

This clonotype was seen many times. The V gene is TRBV2, the J gene TRBJ1-2, with TRBD1 matching over 8 bases. Germline V CDR1 and CDR2: SNHLY, FYNNEI. The CDR3 runs to 14 residues. The V segment lost 6 bases and the J segment 2 bases; nucleotides outside the gene matches: 5. The DNA of the CDR3 is TGTGCCAGCAGACTCAGGGGGCAGAACTATGGCTACACCTTC. Protein: CASRLRGQNYGYTF.

V gene TRBV5-1 combines with J gene TRBJ2-5, with D uncertain. The ends were cut back, 1 base at V and 1 base at J, with 11 bases in the middle. This CDR3 is 15 amino acids long. CDR1 is SGHRS and CDR2 is YFSETQ in the germline V gene. As DNA, the CDR3 is TGCGCCAGCAGCTTGCTTCCGTTGCCCCAAGAGACCCAGTACTTC. Translating gives CASSLLPLPQETQYF.